These 3 T cell receptor beta chains were sequenced from one sample in a study of blood T cells in healthy people across ages. A second roughly 6 to 12 cycle PCR used barcoded and J-beta primers. TCRdb reprocessed the 5' RACE reads via MiXCR and lists one record per CDR3 protein. The profile covers 1.5 million to 2 million distinct CDR3 sequences, with about 49% appearing a single time and less than 2.5% taken by the ten largest. The sequenced material came from blood. The receptors derive from a middle-aged woman in good health.

The chain joins TRBV21-1 to TRBJ2-7; TRBD2 is the table's D call, not checked against the DNA. TRBV21-1 is tagged as a pseudogene. This CDR3 has 18 residues. Here the CDR3 reads CASSKDLAGTISSYEQYF. The CDR3 DNA is TGTGCCAGCAGCAAAGATTTAGCCGGAACCATAAGCTCCTACGAGCAGTACTTC.

The chain carries TRBV20-1 and TRBJ2-6, with a weak D call TRBD2 (5 bases). The CDR3 loop spans 16 amino acids. Germline CDR1 reads DFQATT; CDR2 reads SNEGSKA (reference sequence). The V end was cut by 3 bases, the J end by 3 bases, with 15 bases between. CDR3 residues: CSARDFRGFGANVLTF. The CDR3, as DNA: TGCAGTGCTAGGGACTTCCGGGGATTTGGGGCCAACGTCCTGACTTTC.

The chain employs TRBV4-1 and TRBJ2-5, with D uncertain. The J call is doubtful: the DNA matches TRBJ2-7 better. Germline V gives CDR1 MGHRA, CDR2 YSYEKL. The CDR3 is 14 residues long. The CDR3 DNA sequence: TGCGCCAGCAGCCTAAGTAACGGTTTCGGCGAGCAGTACTTC. This codes for CASSLSNGFGEQYF.